What follows are 32 T cell receptor beta chains derived from one specimen sequenced in a study of siplizumab effects on memory and regulatory T cells. The table came from immunoSEQ multiplex PCR; TCRdb's copy has only in-frame clones and leaves some out. This table holds about 85,000 clones, approximately 95% found once. Specimen: CD8+ T cells sorted from blood. The origin of the receptors is a human donor in good health.

The chain recombines TRBV28 with TRBJ2-1; 11 positions match TRBD2. Germline V gives CDR1 MDHEN, CDR2 SYDVKM. The junction had 5 bases not matched to a gene; V was cut back by 6 bases and J by 7 bases. This CDR3 region has 14 residues. The CDR3 region has the DNA TGTGCCAGCAGGATACTAGCGGGAGCGAATGAGCAGTTCTTC. The encoded protein is CASRILAGANEQFF.

The CDR3 loop reads CASSQGLELRGEQFF. CDR3 sequence (DNA): TGCGCCAGCAGCCAAGGGCTAGAGCTAAGGGGTGAGCAGTTCTTC. The chain links TRBV4-1 to TRBJ2-1, with TRBD1 as a possible D gene (5 bases). The CDR3 sequence is 15 residues long. V was clipped by 1 base and J by 9 bases, with 16 bases between them. Germline V gene data show CDR1 as MGHRA and CDR2 as YSYEKL.

This clone was counted between two and nine times. V usage is TRBV7-9 and J usage is TRBJ1-1; D call uncertain. Germline CDR1 SEHNR, CDR2 FQNEAQ (reference sequence). The V end lost 8 bases, the J end lost 0 bases, and 4 bases lay between the germline ends. The CDR3 runs to 11 residues. This CDR3 reads CASGVNTEAFF. DNA for the CDR3: TGTGCCAGCGGGGTGAACACTGAAGCTTTCTTT.

The chain couples TRBV7-8 to TRBJ2-1, with TRBD1 identical over 9 bases. Germline-derived CDR1 and CDR2 are SGHVS and FQNEAQ. The ends lost 5 bases at V and 6 bases at J; junction bases unmatched: 8. CDR3 size: 15 residues. The CDR3 DNA is TGTGCCAGCAGCCAGGGGACAGGGTTGGGCAATGAGCAGTTCTTC. This translates into CASSQGTGLGNEQFF.

The chain links TRBV13 to TRBJ2-5; no clear D gene. Germline V CDR1 and CDR2: PRHDT, FYEKMQ (reference sequence). The CDR3 is 16 residues long. V gave up 0 bases and J gave up 2 bases, with 13 bases separating them. Written as DNA, the CDR3 is TGTGCCAGCAGCTTAGGTTCCTGGCGAAAACAAGAGACCCAGTACTTC. It is translated as CASSLGSWRKQETQYF.

The rearrangement links TRBV9 to TRBJ2-2; D might be TRBD1 or TRBD2, each matching 5 bases. The CDR3 loop spans 14 amino acids. Trimming removed 5 bases from V and 5 bases from J, with 13 bases in between. The germline CDR1 and CDR2 sequences are SGDLS and YYNGEE. The CDR3 nucleotides are TGTGCCAGCAGTCGAGGGGATTATACCGGGGAGCTGTTTTTT. Residues: CASSRGDYTGELFF. Supplemented by reference TRBV9 and TRBJ2-2, the full variable domain reads DSGVTQTPKHLITATGQRVTLRCSPRSGDLSVYWYQQSLDQGLQFLIQYYNGEERAKGNILERFSAQQFPDLHSELNLSSLELGDSALYFCASSRGDYTGELFFGEGSRLTVL.

This chain joins TRBV10-3 and TRBJ1-1, with D tentatively TRBD1 (6 bases). Trimming left V 0 bases short and J 8 bases short, with 28 bases between. The CDR3 contains 19 residues. Germline loops: CDR1 ENHRY, CDR2 SYGVKD. CDR3 sequence: CAISESSFGQRGTFSEAFF. CDR3 nucleotides: TGTGCCATCAGTGAGTCATCGTTTGGACAGCGGGGAACTTTCTCCGAAGCTTTCTTT.

As DNA, the CDR3 is TGTGCCAGCAGCCGAGGCCCCGAGCAGTTCTTC. Translating gives CASSRGPEQFF. The chain recombines TRBV5-6 with TRBJ2-1; D gene ambiguous. The CDR3 loop spans 11 amino acids. Germline V gene data show CDR1 as SGHDT and CDR2 as YYEEEE. V lost 4 bases and J 10 bases, leaving 9 bases between the germline ends.

The chain couples TRBV11-2 to TRBJ1-4; D unresolved. The ends were cut back, 1 base at V and 4 bases at J, with 13 bases in the middle. Per the germline V gene, CDR1 is SGHAT and CDR2 is FQNNGV. The CDR3 contains 16 residues. The CDR3 is CASSLVLRGDNEKLFF. Here the CDR3 DNA reads TGTGCCAGCAGCTTAGTTCTAAGAGGAGATAATGAAAAACTGTTTTTT. The full variable domain, with the rest looked up from reference TRBV11-2 and TRBJ1-4, is EAGVAQSPRYKIIEKRQSVAFWCNPISGHATLYWYQQILGQGPKLLIQFQNNGVVDDSQLPKDRFSAERLKGVDSTLKIQPAKLEDSAVYLCASSLVLRGDNEKLFFGSGTQLSVL.

This sequence joins TRBV29-1 and TRBJ2-5, with 8 positions matching TRBD1. The CDR3 has 12 residues. The V gene's germline CDR1 is SQVTM and CDR2 ANQGSEA. V trimming: 6 bases; J trimming: 2 bases; junction bases outside the gene matches: 2. Here the CDR3 reads CSVGTGQETQYF. CDR3 nucleotides: TGCAGCGTCGGGACAGGACAAGAGACCCAGTACTTC.

The chain links TRBV7-3 to TRBJ1-2; 7 bases map to TRBD1. Unmatched junction bases numbered 4, after V lost 5 bases and J lost 4 bases. Germline V gives CDR1 SGHTA, CDR2 FQGTGA. The CDR3 is 13 amino acids. The CDR3 sequence is CASSAQGTYGYTF. CDR3 DNA: TGTGCCAGCAGCGCACAGGGGACCTATGGCTACACCTTC.

The rearrangement uses TRBV6-1 and TRBJ1-2, with a possible D match to TRBD1 (5 bases). The CDR3 is 14 amino acids. Germline CDR1 reads MNHNS; CDR2 reads SASEGT. V lost 6 bases and J 4 bases, leaving 15 bases between the germline ends. CDR3: CASRLAHGGYGYTF. The CDR3 nucleotides read TGTGCCAGCAGGTTGGCACACGGGGGCTATGGCTACACCTTC.

This rearrangement joins TRBV6-4 to TRBJ2-1, with D possibly being TRBD1 or TRBD2 (5 bases each). V lost 6 bases, J lost 1 base, and 16 bases lay in between. Germline-derived CDR1 and CDR2 are MRHNA and SNTAGT. The CDR3 runs 16 residues. The CDR3 nucleotides are TGTGCCAGCAGCGAACGGGGACCTTATTCCTACAATGAGCAGTTCTTC. This encodes CASSERGPYSYNEQFF.

The gene calls are TRBV11-2 and TRBJ1-2, with no clear D. This CDR3 has 15 residues. Deletions cut 5 bases from V and 4 bases from J, with 17 bases between. Germline values: CDR1 SGHAT, CDR2 FQNNGV. The CDR3 nucleotides are TGTGCCAGCAGCCCCGGGGAGGGTATCGTCTATGGCTACACCTTC. Protein: CASSPGEGIVYGYTF.

The V and J genes are TRBV19 and TRBJ2-7; D gene unclear. Germline V lookup: CDR1 LNHDA, CDR2 SQIVND (reference sequence). The CDR3 loop spans 14 amino acids. Trimming pared 4 bases from V and 0 bases from J, leaving 10 bases between. The CDR3 DNA is TGTGCCAGTAGTAGTACCCGAAGCTCCTACGAGCAGTACTTC. The encoded protein is CASSSTRSSYEQYF.

This clone was seen a single time. V usage is TRBV21-1 and J usage is TRBJ2-1; the D call in the table, TRBD1, was not verified against the DNA. TRBV21-1 counts as a pseudogene. The CDR3 is 16 residues long. The CDR3: CASSKWGHGQGAGRFF. The DNA of the CDR3 is TGTGCCAGCAGCAAATGGGGACACGGACAGGGGGCGGGACGGTTCTTC.

The chain joins TRBV28 to TRBJ2-7; TRBD2 aligns across 7 bases. From germline, CDR1 is MDHEN and CDR2 SYDVKM. The CDR3 has 13 residues. With V trimmed by 5 bases and J by 5 bases, 6 bases remained unmatched. CDR3 nucleotides: TGTGCCAGCAGTCCTCGGGGGAGGGACGAGCAGTACTTC. This gives the protein CASSPRGRDEQYF.

The rearrangement uses TRBV19 and TRBJ2-1, with D perhaps TRBD2 (7 bases). The length of the CDR3 is 15 residues. CDR1 LNHDA and CDR2 SQIVND come from the germline V gene (reference sequence). V shed 7 bases and J shed 4 bases, with 17 bases lying between them. CDR3 sequence: CASTATRGGYNEQFF. DNA of the CDR3: TGTGCCAGTACCGCCACTAGGGGGGGGTACAATGAGCAGTTCTTC.

J is TRBJ2-7 and V is TRBV4-1; tentatively, D is TRBD1 or TRBD2 (6 bases each). Germline CDR1 is MGHRA and CDR2 is YSYEKL. V was cut by 1 base and J by 2 bases, with 12 bases left in between. The CDR3 is made up of 15 amino acids. The CDR3 spells CASSQVEGGTYEQYF. The CDR3 DNA follows: TGCGCCAGCAGCCAAGTGGAGGGGGGAACCTACGAGCAGTACTTC.

This sequence joins TRBV1 and TRBJ1-2; the table's D gene call, TRBD1, was not cross checked with the DNA. TRBV1 is a listed pseudogene. This CDR3 spans 14 amino acids. CDR3 loop: CTSSQGRQTYGYTF. The CDR3, as DNA: TGCACCAGCAGCCAAGGGAGACAGACCTATGGCTACACCTTC.

The V call is TRBV7-8, the J call TRBJ1-4; TRBD1 matches 7 bases. The germline gives CDR1 SGHVS, CDR2 FQNEAQ. The CDR3 contains 16 residues. After removal of 1 base from V and 5 bases from J, the junction contained 7 bases not matched to a gene. CDR3 DNA: TGTGCCAGCAGCTTAGGACATTGGACAGGAAATGAAAAACTGTTTTTT. It yields the protein CASSLGHWTGNEKLFF. The variable domain in full, completed from reference TRBV7-8 and TRBJ1-4, reads GAGVSQSPRYKVAKRGQDVALRCDPISGHVSLFWYQQALGQGPEFLTYFQNEAQLDKSGLPSDRFFAERPEGSVSTLKIQRTQQEDSAVYLCASSLGHWTGNEKLFFGSGTQLSVL.

The CDR3 sequence: CASSQTTLERGFEQYF. CDR3 DNA sequence: TGTGCCAGCAGCCAAACCACCTTAGAGAGAGGTTTCGAGCAGTACTTC. V gene TRBV4-2 combines with J gene TRBJ2-7; D gene uncertain. In germline, CDR1 is LGHNA, CDR2 YNFKEQ. This CDR3 is built from 16 residues. V was clipped by 2 bases and J by 6 bases, with 20 bases between them.

The table lists this clone with a count of one. The rearrangement links TRBV14 to TRBJ2-7, with D possibly matching TRBD1 (7 bases). Trimming took 1 base from V and 4 from J, leaving 14 bases between them. Germline lookup yields CDR1 SGHDN and CDR2 FVKESK. The CDR3 is made up of 15 amino acids. This CDR3 is CASSQVSTGTYEQYF. In DNA, the CDR3 is TGTGCCAGCAGCCAAGTATCGACAGGGACTTACGAGCAGTACTTC.

This rearrangement joins TRBV29-1 to TRBJ2-7; 9 bases match TRBD1. Germline lookup yields CDR1 SQVTM and CDR2 ANQGSEA. CDR3 length: 12 residues. J was trimmed by 3 bases and V by 7 bases; bases with no gene match: 4. CDR3 nucleotide sequence: TGCAGCGCGGTGGGACAGGGCTACGAGCAGTACTTC. Translation gives CSAVGQGYEQYF.

The V and J genes are TRBV7-9 and TRBJ1-2; D is undetermined. The CDR3 length is 15 residues. Germline CDR1 SEHNR, CDR2 FQNEAQ (reference sequence). Trimming cost V 5 bases and J 2 bases, with 15 bases left between them. The CDR3 bases are TGTGCCAGCAGCCCCGGGAGCAGTCGCAACTATGGCTACACCTTC. Translated, it gives CASSPGSSRNYGYTF.

In the case of this clone: At one end, the junction sequence differs from germline, possibly due to a read error. This rearrangement joins TRBV29-1 to TRBJ2-1; no reliable D call. The germline V gene has CDR1 SQVTM and CDR2 ANQGSEA. The CDR3 is 13 amino acids. CDR3 loop: CSAEIPNSNEQFF. Written as DNA, the CDR3 is TGCAGCGCTGAAATACCAAACTCCAATGAGCAGTTCTTC.

The chain has TRBV15 and TRBJ2-7; TRBD2 matches at 7 bases. From germline, CDR1 is LNHNV and CDR2 YYDKDF (reference sequence). The length of the CDR3 is 16 residues. The V gene end was trimmed by 0 bases and the J gene end by 4 bases; junction bases not matched to a gene: 9. The CDR3 sequence is CATSRDGAGAWYEQYF. The CDR3 bases are TGTGCCACCAGCAGAGATGGCGCGGGAGCTTGGTACGAGCAGTACTTC. Variable domain in full (rest from reference TRBV15 and TRBJ2-7): DAMVIQNPRYQVTQFGKPVTLSCSQTLNHNVMYWYQQKSSQAPKLLFHYYDKDFNNEADTPDNFQSRRPNTSFCFLDIRSPGLGDTAMYLCATSRDGAGAWYEQYFGPGTRLTVT.

The J gene is TRBJ2-5, the V gene TRBV27; the D is unclear. This CDR3 contains 12 residues. Germline CDR1 reads MNHEY; CDR2 reads SMNVEV (reference sequence). V dropped 5 bases and J dropped 2 bases, with 6 bases sitting between them. The chain's CDR3 is CASSPNQETQYF. DNA for the CDR3: TGTGCCAGCAGTCCCAATCAAGAGACCCAGTACTTC.

This clone was observed once. This rearrangement joins TRBV19 to TRBJ2-1; D may be TRBD1 or TRBD2 (5 bases each). Germline V CDR1 and CDR2: LNHDA, SQIVND (reference sequence). V was shortened by 10 bases and J by 5 bases, with 18 bases between the two germline ends. There are 14 residues in the CDR3. CDR3 in amino acids: CATGTGTDDNEQFF. The DNA for the CDR3 is TGTGCCACCGGTACCGGGACGGACGACAATGAGCAGTTCTTC.

This clone was observed a single time. This chain uses TRBV19 with TRBJ2-1, with D perhaps TRBD2 (6 bases). The CDR3 is 13 residues long. CDR1 is LNHDA, CDR2 SQIVND, per germline (reference sequence). V was cut by 5 bases and J by 7 bases, with 12 bases left in between. This CDR3 reads CASSRTAGNEQFF. CDR3 DNA sequence: TGTGCCAGTAGTCGGACTGCGGGAAATGAGCAGTTCTTC.

The rearrangement uses TRBV7-9 and TRBJ1-4, with 10 bases fitting TRBD1. CDR3 length equals 16 residues. V lost 1 base, J lost 6 bases, and 5 bases stayed unmatched. The V gene's germline CDR1 is SEHNR and CDR2 FQNEAQ (reference sequence). The chain's CDR3 is CASSLDFGTGDEKLFF. CDR3 in DNA: TGTGCCAGCAGCTTAGACTTCGGGACAGGGGATGAAAAACTGTTTTTT.

The chain employs TRBV7-8 and TRBJ1-1; 7 positions agree with TRBD1. The CDR3 consists of 15 residues. Germline CDR1 and CDR2: SGHVS and FQNEAQ. V lost 5 bases, J lost 4 bases, and 10 bases stayed unmatched. CDR3 DNA sequence: TGTGCCAGCAGCGAAAAGAGGGGGCCTGGCACTGAAGCTTTCTTT. This codes for CASSEKRGPGTEAFF.